Detailed here is one T cell receptor (beta chain). This CDR3 comprises 15 residues. CDR1 is MNHNY and CDR2 is SVGAGI in the germline V gene (reference sequence). TCRdb keeps only in-frame clones here, not all; method: immunoSEQ multiplex PCR. The sample yields about 86,000 clones, roughly 87% seen once. This entry belongs to a study of OX40 agonist ivuxolimab in advanced cancers. At the level of the study: Age averaged approximately 60 years (range roughly 23 to 90), and around 87% were male. Previous treatment with anti-PD-1, anti-PD-L1 or anti-CTLA-4 therapy was allowed; 35% to 50% had received some.

The input for sequencing was CD4+ or CD8+ T cells sorted from blood, taken in a trial of the OX40 agonist ivuxolimab. V and J are TRBV6-6 and TRBJ2-5; D may be TRBD1 or TRBD2 (6 bases each). With the DNA end fitting TRBJ2-7 better, the J assignment may be wrong. The TCR comes from an adult with an advanced solid tumor such as melanoma, head and neck, liver or kidney cancer. DNA of the CDR3: TGTGCCAGCAGTTACCTCGGGGGCCCATCCTACGAGCAGTACTTC. Residues: CASSYLGGPSYEQYF.